Listed below are T cell receptor beta chains from one sample, sequenced in a study of molecular identifiers for immune sequencing clone quantification. TCRdb redid the calling of the PCR reads with MiXCR, one entry per CDR3 protein. The table shows some 590,000 distinct CDR3 sequences, with roughly 25% occurring only once. The specimen was naive CD8+ T cells from blood, with Jurkat cell RNA spiked in. The receptors derive from a human donor in good health. Some libraries in this study had Jurkat cell RNA spiked in. Both conserved end residues are part of each CDR3. Each record gives: J gene, V gene, CDR3 protein.

TRBJ2-7	TRBV28	CASVNGGHTPAYEQYF
TRBJ2-2	TRBV24-1	CATSDTRTGELFF
TRBJ1-2	TRBV6-5	CASSVIRLRQGLDYGYTF
TRBJ1-5	TRBV15	CATSSYSNQPQHF
TRBJ2-1	TRBV12-5	CASGDGTSVYNEQFF
TRBJ2-3	TRBV19	CASSIEIGLGLLTDTQYF
TRBJ2-3	TRBV6-2/TRBV6-3	CASSYSRLTPPDTQYF
TRBJ2-2	TRBV2	CASSGSLAGEVGELFF
TRBJ2-7	TRBV20-1	CSALPLAGTPSYEQYF
TRBJ1-1	TRBV29-1	CSIEANTEAFF
TRBJ2-1	TRBV2	CASRRDSSSYNEQFF
TRBJ1-5	TRBV4-3	CASSQDVPTGVYNQPRHF
TRBJ2-5	TRBV6-2/TRBV6-3	CASTAVKGLQETQYF
TRBJ1-4	TRBV12-3/TRBV12-4	CASTPTWGPNEKLFF
TRBJ2-7	TRBV12-3/TRBV12-4	CASSMTPYEQYF
TRBJ2-7	TRBV30	CAWGRSSYEQYF
TRBJ2-1	TRBV6-5	CASSYSTRDEQFF
TRBJ2-3	TRBV3-1	CASSQDRGRATQYF
TRBJ2-1	TRBV5-4	CASSFRGPVGDEQFF
TRBJ2-1	TRBV7-9	CASSLAGLAGIGEQFF
TRBJ2-2	TRBV2	CASSEGTTNTGELFF
TRBJ2-7	TRBV19	CASSATTGGYEQYF
TRBJ1-6	TRBV4-1	CASSDGSSYNSPLHF
TRBJ2-1	TRBV13	CASRAGTSGMNEQFF
TRBJ1-5	TRBV27	CASSLSSAENQPQHF
TRBJ1-3	TRBV2	CASSEPKGSGNTIYF
TRBJ2-3	TRBV5-1	CASSPTVGRDTQYF
TRBJ2-7	TRBV6-1	CASSARAGSPHEQYF
TRBJ2-7	TRBV28	CASSQPLGSYEQYF
TRBJ2-1	TRBV11-2	CASSSDTGRIYNEQFF
TRBJ1-1	TRBV6-2/TRBV6-3	CASSYVVNTEAFF
TRBJ2-2	TRBV29-1	CSVERRQGQDTGELYF
TRBJ1-1	TRBV7-9	CASSPRGLGTVNTEAFF
TRBJ2-5	TRBV20-1	CSASTSGGYVQYF
TRBJ2-1	TRBV7-9	CASSLALDYDEQFF
TRBJ2-1	TRBV13	CASRREAHNEQFF
TRBJ2-3	TRBV3-1	CASSQVRQLQDTQYF
TRBJ2-7	TRBV19	CVSRVVGGASEQYF
TRBJ2-7	TRBV5-1	CASSLGQGLAGVEQYF
TRBJ2-7	TRBV4-1	CASSQGGTSGGYEQYF
TRBJ1-1	TRBV7-9	CASSLPRGRGRRDTEAFF
TRBJ1-1	TRBV20-1	CSAQPEGTEAFF
TRBJ1-5	TRBV6-2/TRBV6-3	CASKSRTVYNQPQHF
TRBJ2-7	TRBV6-1	CAIVWGAEQYF
TRBJ2-7	TRBV7-9	CASSLQGANEQNF
TRBJ1-1	TRBV6-1	CASKGWYTEAFF
TRBJ2-3	TRBV7-9	CASSLWGPSTDTQYF
TRBJ2-1	TRBV27	CASSPDRLIYNEQFF
TRBJ2-3	TRBV7-9	CASSLGTSAWDTQYF
TRBJ2-1	TRBV4-1	CASSPLRLAGEQFF
TRBJ1-2	TRBV20-1	CSASVVAELNYGYTF
TRBJ2-5	TRBV4-1	CSSTTRGTPARGQETQYF
TRBJ1-2	TRBV27	CASSFYSNYGYTF
TRBJ2-5	TRBV4-1	CASSHLENLQETQYF
TRBJ2-7	TRBV20-1	CSASDYYEQYF
TRBJ1-6	TRBV23-1	CACSQWVFEVAGVKSPLHF
TRBJ2-3	TRBV27	CARTEGSSTDAQYF
TRBJ1-2	TRBV29-1	CSGGTHYGCTF
TRBJ2-7	TRBV30	CAWSVQWEGTYEQYF
TRBJ2-1	TRBV14	CASSHHIGQGIGIEQFF